This is a list of T cell receptor beta chains from one sample in a study of T-cell memory formation after mild COVID-19. TCRdb fed the 5' RACE reads into MiXCR, producing one record per CDR3 protein. This repertoire shows some 62,000 distinct CDR3 sequences, roughly 9.9% found once; its top ten account for 1.1%. Sequenced: PBMCs or a T cell subset sorted from them (not recorded which). The receptors derive from a man younger than 35 who had mild COVID-19 (a few samples of this study predate the infection). Cell type and time point are not known. Each CDR3 is given with its conserved first and last residue. Each record gives: V gene, J gene, CDR3 protein.

TRBV28	TRBJ2-3	CASSLKWGASTDTQYF
TRBV7-8	TRBJ1-1	CASSSWGGNTEAFF
TRBV7-9	TRBJ1-5	CASSLMRQPQHF
TRBV24-1	TRBJ2-3	CATSGSTDTQYF
TRBV6-6	TRBJ1-1	CASSPIGSEAFF
TRBV12-3/TRBV12-4	TRBJ2-3	CASRIAGGGTDTQYF
TRBV18	TRBJ1-5	CASSPEAGGNQPQHF
TRBV6-2/TRBV6-3	TRBJ2-1	CASSSTTGFRYNEQFF
TRBV7-6	TRBJ2-3	CASSPQMGDTQYF
TRBV20-1	TRBJ2-2	CSAKYSGGAGELFF
TRBV28	TRBJ1-1	CASSDLGSERTEAFF
TRBV11-2	TRBJ1-6	CASSPNVGGFNSPLHF
TRBV5-1	TRBJ1-4	CASSLESEKLFF
TRBV6-1	TRBJ2-2	CASRMRDENTGELFF
TRBV5-1	TRBJ2-7	CASSRFRDGASYEQYF
TRBV11-2	TRBJ2-1	CASSFSQSGRQFF
TRBV15	TRBJ1-3	CATSREMVSNSGNTIYF